This note documents a single T cell receptor beta chain sequence. What it binds is not known. The data derive from a study of OX40 agonist ivuxolimab in advanced cancers. As for the study in general: Patients achieving partial responses numbered three: one hepatocellular carcinoma case and two cutaneous melanoma cases.

TCRdb keeps only in-frame clones here, not all; method: immunoSEQ multiplex PCR. The data show about 21,000 clones, with 76% seen just once and 8% to 10% held by the top ten. The CDR3 consists of 14 residues. The V gene's germline CDR1 is LGHNA and CDR2 YSLEER. The V end lost 2 bases, the J end lost 3 bases, and 8 bases lay between the germline ends. Study observations and caveats: Both blood CD4+ and CD8+ T cells showed clonal growth by week 6 at 0.1 to 3.0 mg/kg.

V and J are TRBV4-3 and TRBJ1-5; D uncertain. The receptor comes from an adult with an advanced solid tumor such as melanoma, head and neck, liver or kidney cancer. The sample consisted of CD4+ or CD8+ T cells sorted from blood, taken in a trial of the OX40 agonist ivuxolimab. CDR3 sequence: CASSQTGNNQPQHF. CDR3 DNA sequence: TGCGCCAGCAGCCAAACCGGGAACAATCAGCCCCAGCATTTT.